This is a list of T cell receptor beta chains from one sample in a study of T-cell memory formation after mild COVID-19. In TCRdb, the 5' RACE reads were re-called with MiXCR into one record per CDR3 protein. This sample has 98,000 or so distinct CDR3 sequences, with about 18% found just once. Sequenced sample: PBMCs or a T cell subset sorted from them (not recorded which). These receptors were collected from a man aged 18-30 years who had mild COVID-19 (a few samples of this study predate the infection). Cell type and time point are not known. Both conserved end residues are part of each CDR3. Fields, in order: V gene, CDR3 length, J gene, clone size, CDR3 protein. Some rows mark clone size as missing; the rest say once, few, many or name a class of expanded clone.

>TRBV6-5|15|TRBJ1-1|-
CASSLMTGGNTEAFF
>TRBV5-1|15|TRBJ1-2|-
CASSANGRDREERTF
>TRBV7-9|14|TRBJ2-3|-
CASPSRQDTDTQYF
>TRBV30|12|TRBJ2-7|few
CAWSEPHYEQYF
>TRBV20-1|14|TRBJ1-5|-
CSARGTGLEQPQHF
>TRBV7-9|13|TRBJ2-3|few
CASGTRGTDTQYF
>TRBV25-1|15|TRBJ2-1|few
CASSVPGQSYNEQFF
>TRBV5-1|15|TRBJ2-3|medium-sized
CASSLMGGRGDTQYF
>TRBV5-1|17|TRBJ2-2|few
CASSLASTGGNTGELFF
>TRBV5-1|16|TRBJ2-3|-
CASNPGLAGGLDTQYF
>TRBV4-3|15|TRBJ1-2|-
CASSNGVGRGGGYTF
>TRBV30|15|TRBJ2-3|-
CAWNPGTGGSDTQYF
>TRBV6-2/TRBV6-3|16|TRBJ2-2|-
CASSYAGTGNTGELFF
>TRBV6-6|14|TRBJ2-5|-
CASSPGGAQETQYF
>TRBV4-2|16|TRBJ2-7|few
CASSQGSSGGSYEQYF
>TRBV10-2|11|TRBJ2-3|many
CASSQSDTQYF
>TRBV18|15|TRBJ2-3|few
CASSPQGLGGDTQYF
>TRBV7-2|16|TRBJ2-1|few
CASSSHRGGSYNEQFF
>TRBV5-6|15|TRBJ2-5|many
CASSLQGRYQETQYF
>TRBV24-1|14|TRBJ2-1|many
CATSPGGFYNEQFF
>TRBV7-9|14|TRBJ2-3|many
CASSIQSRTDTQYF
>TRBV12-3/TRBV12-4|14|TRBJ2-1|few
CASTMTSGGNEQFF
>TRBV5-1|14|TRBJ2-3|-
CASSSGVSTDTQYF
>TRBV6-6|13|TRBJ2-1|many
CASSTSFYNEQFF
>TRBV6-9|16|TRBJ2-3|few
CASSYSKSTSTDTQYF
>TRBV4-3|13|TRBJ2-7|-
CASSQDNRYEQYF
>TRBV18|14|TRBJ1-1|-
CASSPTATNTEAFF
>TRBV4-3|14|TRBJ2-3|few
CASSQGALGDTQYF
>TRBV23-1|14|TRBJ2-7|-
CASSPLTGHYEQYF
>TRBV27|16|TRBJ1-5|-
CASSSLRPAPNQPQHF
>TRBV9|15|TRBJ1-6|many
CASSVVGQANSPLHF
>TRBV27|12|TRBJ1-1|few
CASSFAGRKAFF
>TRBV14|13|TRBJ1-5|-
CASSQGEGQPQHF
>TRBV6-4|15|TRBJ2-3|few
CASSDGGFSTDTQYF
>TRBV7-2|11|TRBJ2-1|-
CASTQGGGQFF
>TRBV2|12|TRBJ2-5|-
CASSDRGETQYF
>TRBV7-6|15|TRBJ2-5|many
CASSLAFGSQETQYF
>TRBV5-1|14|TRBJ2-1|-
CASSPEGAYNEQFF
>TRBV6-2/TRBV6-3|13|TRBJ1-5|-
CASTPWVDQPQHF
>TRBV11-2|15|TRBJ2-3|-
CASSLGQASYNTQYF
>TRBV20-1|13|TRBJ2-7|few
CSARRTGVYEQYF
>TRBV4-3|17|TRBJ2-3|few
CASSRIRDREGTDTQYF
>TRBV18|14|TRBJ1-2|-
CASSPVMDNYGYTF
>TRBV6-5|14|TRBJ2-5|-
CASTLRRGGETQYF
>TRBV5-1|14|TRBJ1-2|-
CASSPPGQGYGYTF
>TRBV6-1|12|TRBJ1-6|-
CASSHGNSPLHF
>TRBV5-5|16|TRBJ2-3|-
CASSPRRQGGADTQYF
>TRBV1|17|TRBJ1-1|-
CTSSQDLSARMNTEAFF
>TRBV3-1|17|TRBJ2-3|-
CASSGQSGLPGPDTQYF
>TRBV6-5|13|TRBJ1-2|few
CASSYSLTGGYTF
>TRBV11-2|15|TRBJ2-7|-
CASSFADRGLYEQYF
>TRBV12-3/TRBV12-4|15|TRBJ1-5|-
CDSKAGGVSNQPQHF
>TRBV9|14|TRBJ2-7|-
CASSDRAYPYEQYF